This entry describes one TCR beta chain. Its antigen is not known. This entry belongs to a study of cytomegalovirus exposure and HLA in healthy donors. Regarding the study as a whole: When the data were analyzed later, several of the most significant clusters appeared to be linked to common viral pathogens.

Both 60 Vbeta primers and 13 Jbeta primers went into the PCR. Per the original methods: Some 9.9 million of some 80 million unique TCR beta chains were shared, per a later count. Clones were sequenced by immunoSEQ multiplex PCR, and TCRdb holds only the in-frame ones, with some missing. That table furnishes V, J and clone size, whereas the DNA furnished D and trimming. The sample lists over 50,000 clones, approximately 83% occurring once. The TCR sequence derives from a middle-aged man in good health and CMV-seronegative. The material sequenced was PBMCs.

This chain's CDR3 is CASSANRGYYNSPLHF. As DNA, the CDR3 is TGTGCCAGCAGTGCCAACAGGGGATATTATAATTCACCCCTCCACTTT. V is TRBV6-1 and J is TRBJ1-6, with TRBD1 identical over 7 bases. The CDR3 runs to 16 residues. Germline V gene sequence: CDR1 MNHNS, CDR2 SASEGT. Trimming took 4 bases from V and 4 from J; bases not matched to a gene: 7.